The following is a T cell receptor beta chain sequence with its context. This entry comes from a study of cytomegalovirus exposure and HLA in healthy donors. PCR used 60 Vbeta primers and 13 Jbeta primers. Repertoires were generated with immunoSEQ multiplex PCR, while TCRdb's copy carries only in-frame clones and drops some. The sample records approximately 290,000 clones, 80% being singletons. V was clipped by 4 bases and J by 1 base, with 19 bases between them. The CDR3 is made up of 18 amino acids. Germline V gene sequence: CDR1 MGHRA, CDR2 YSYEKL. V gene TRBV4-1 combines with J gene TRBJ2-2; D may be TRBD1 (8 bases). The material sequenced was PBMCs. The clonotype originates from a girl aged 2-10 years in good health and CMV-seronegative. CDR3 DNA: TGCGCCAGCAGCCCAAAGACACAGGGGGGGGTGAACACCGGGGAGCTGTTTTTT. Protein product: CASSPKTQGGVNTGELFF.